This T cell receptor beta chain originates from a study of blood T cells in healthy people across ages. The use of a sample-barcoded 5' primer and a J-beta primer mix characterized a second PCR of about 7 to 12 cycles. Every cDNA molecule bore a tag from a template-switch adaptor containing 12 random nucleotides. TCRdb redid the calling of the 5' RACE reads with MiXCR, one entry per CDR3 protein. The sample consists of about 1.8 million distinct CDR3 sequences, around half of them appearing once. CDR1 and CDR2 (germline): SGHRS, YFSETQ. V gave up 4 bases and J gave up 7 bases; unmatched junction bases: 21. The CDR3 sequence is 19 residues long. This clonotype was counted only a few times.

The sample comprised blood. V usage is TRBV5-1 and J usage is TRBJ2-5; 11 bases fit TRBD2. The receptor comes from a woman aged 40 to 50 in good health. CDR3 residues: CASSQSPPSGGPPRGTQYF. The CDR3 nucleotides read TGCGCCAGCAGCCAATCCCCCCCTAGCGGGGGGCCTCCTCGAGGGACCCAGTACTTC.